The T cell receptor beta chain described here comes from a study of beta chain features in type 1 diabetes. The junction had 5 bases not matched to a gene; V was cut back by 10 bases and J by 0 bases. Germline V CDR1 and CDR2: SGDLS, YYNGEE. CDR3 size: 13 residues. cDNA synthesis used the whole RNA isolate, giving expressed TCRB sequences. Naive, central memory and regulatory T cell samples came to a mean of approximately 4 million reads. Sequencing was performed with immunoSEQ multiplex PCR; in TCRdb, only in-frame clones are kept and a portion is missing. The data show about 620,000 clones, around 16% seen once.

This chain uses TRBV9 with TRBJ1-1; the match to TRBD1 covers 8 bases. The receptor was derived from a man aged 18-30 years in good health. The sequenced sample was naive CD4+ T cells from blood. The CDR3 DNA is TGTGCCTGGCCGGACAGGGTGAACACTGAAGCTTTCTTT. As protein: CAWPDRVNTEAFF.